This T cell receptor (beta chain) originates from a study of OX40 agonist ivuxolimab in advanced cancers. Turning to the study itself: Partial responses occurred in Three dose-escalation patients, one with hepatocellular carcinoma and two with cutaneous melanoma.

Comment on this clone: Its specificity is unknown.

The data were produced by immunoSEQ multiplex PCR, yet TCRdb's version contains in-frame clones alone and is incomplete. Among about 44,000 clones listed, about nine tenths were seen once. Study-wide points: At 0.1 to 3.0 mg/kg and by week 6, CD4+ and CD8+ T cells in the blood had expanded clonally. Those patients achieving a partial response at 0.1-3.0 mg/kg showed among the lowest clonal expansion.

Germline V gives CDR1 MNHEY, CDR2 SVGAGI. Trimming took 5 bases from V and 4 from J, leaving 14 bases between them. This CDR3 spans 14 amino acids. The chain links TRBV6-5 to TRBJ1-1, with D perhaps matching TRBD1 (5 bases). This clonotype was sampled from an adult with an advanced solid tumor such as melanoma, head and neck, liver or kidney cancer. The specimen was CD4+ or CD8+ T cells sorted from blood, collected in a trial of the OX40 agonist ivuxolimab. The CDR3 reads CASSGEAGGTEAFF. Written as DNA, the CDR3 is TGTGCCAGCAGTGGGGAGGCTGGGGGCACTGAAGCTTTCTTT.